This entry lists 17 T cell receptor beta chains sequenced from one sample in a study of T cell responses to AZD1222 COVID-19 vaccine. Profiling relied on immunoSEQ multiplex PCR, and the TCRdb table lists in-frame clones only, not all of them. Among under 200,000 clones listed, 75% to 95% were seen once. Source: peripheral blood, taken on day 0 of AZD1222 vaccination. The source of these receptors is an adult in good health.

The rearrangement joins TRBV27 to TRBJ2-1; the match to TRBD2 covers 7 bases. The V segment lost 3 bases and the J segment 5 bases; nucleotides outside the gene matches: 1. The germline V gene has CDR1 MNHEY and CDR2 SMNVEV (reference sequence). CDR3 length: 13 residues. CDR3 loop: CASSFLADNEQFF. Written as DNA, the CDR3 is TGTGCCAGCAGTTTCCTAGCGGACAATGAGCAGTTCTTC.

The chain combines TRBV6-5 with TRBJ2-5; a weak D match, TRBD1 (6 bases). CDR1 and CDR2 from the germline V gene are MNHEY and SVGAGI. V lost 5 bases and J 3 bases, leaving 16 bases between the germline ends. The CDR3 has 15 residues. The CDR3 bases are TGTGCCAGCAGTAACCCGGACAGAGGGAAAGAGACCCAGTACTTC. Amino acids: CASSNPDRGKETQYF.

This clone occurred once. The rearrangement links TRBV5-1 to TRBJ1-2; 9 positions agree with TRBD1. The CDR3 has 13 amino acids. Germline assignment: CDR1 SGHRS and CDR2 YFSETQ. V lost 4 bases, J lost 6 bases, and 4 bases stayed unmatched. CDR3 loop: CASSPTGGNGYTF. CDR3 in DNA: TGCGCCAGCAGCCCGACAGGGGGAAATGGCTACACCTTC. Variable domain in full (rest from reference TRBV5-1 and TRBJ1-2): KAGVTQTPRYLIKTRGQQVTLSCSPISGHRSVSWYQQTPGQGLQFLFEYFSETQRNKGNFPGRFSGRQFSNSRSEMNVSTLELGDSALYLCASSPTGGNGYTFGSGTRLTVV.

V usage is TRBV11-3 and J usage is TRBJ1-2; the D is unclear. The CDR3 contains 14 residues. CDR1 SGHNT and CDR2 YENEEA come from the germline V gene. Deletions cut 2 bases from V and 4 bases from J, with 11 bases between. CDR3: CASSLSHRSYGYTF. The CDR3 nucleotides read TGTGCCAGCAGCTTATCGCACAGAAGCTATGGCTACACCTTC.

The CDR3 loop reads CASSLTGTGHGYTF. Here the CDR3 DNA reads TGTGCCAGCAGCTTGACCGGGACGGGACATGGCTACACCTTC. This rearrangement joins TRBV5-6 to TRBJ1-2, with D possibly TRBD1 on 5 matching bases. Germline values: CDR1 SGHDT, CDR2 YYEEEE. CDR3 length: 14 residues. Trimming stripped 1 base from V and 6 bases from J, with 13 bases between.

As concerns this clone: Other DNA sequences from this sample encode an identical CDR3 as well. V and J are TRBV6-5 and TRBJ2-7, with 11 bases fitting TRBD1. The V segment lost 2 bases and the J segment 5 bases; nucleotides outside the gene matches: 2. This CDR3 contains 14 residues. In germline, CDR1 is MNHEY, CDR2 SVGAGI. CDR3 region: CASSYRDRGDEQYF. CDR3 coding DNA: TGTGCCAGCAGTTACCGGGACAGGGGGGACGAGCAGTACTTC.

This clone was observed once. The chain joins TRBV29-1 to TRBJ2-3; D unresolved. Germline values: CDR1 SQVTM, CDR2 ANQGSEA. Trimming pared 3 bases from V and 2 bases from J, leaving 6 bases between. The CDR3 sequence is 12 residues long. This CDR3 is CSVDPYTDTQYF. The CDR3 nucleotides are TGCAGCGTTGATCCCTACACAGATACGCAGTATTTT.

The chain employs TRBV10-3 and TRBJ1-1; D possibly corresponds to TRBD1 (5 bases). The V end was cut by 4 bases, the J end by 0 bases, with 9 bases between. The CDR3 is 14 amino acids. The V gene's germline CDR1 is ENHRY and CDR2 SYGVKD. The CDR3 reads CAISGGNLNTEAFF. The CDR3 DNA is TGTGCCATCAGTGGGGGCAACCTGAACACTGAAGCTTTCTTT.

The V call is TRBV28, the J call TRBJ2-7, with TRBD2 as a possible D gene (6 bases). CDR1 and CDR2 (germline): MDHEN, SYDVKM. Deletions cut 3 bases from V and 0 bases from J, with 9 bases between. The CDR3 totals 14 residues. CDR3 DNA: TGTGCCAGCAGTTTTCGCGGGGTCTCCTACGAGCAGTACTTC. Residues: CASSFRGVSYEQYF.

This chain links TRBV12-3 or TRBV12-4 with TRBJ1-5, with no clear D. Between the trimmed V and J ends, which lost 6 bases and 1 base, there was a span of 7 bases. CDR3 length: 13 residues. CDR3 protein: CASRGGSNQPQHF. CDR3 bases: TGTGCCAGCAGAGGCGGGAGCAATCAGCCCCAGCATTTT.

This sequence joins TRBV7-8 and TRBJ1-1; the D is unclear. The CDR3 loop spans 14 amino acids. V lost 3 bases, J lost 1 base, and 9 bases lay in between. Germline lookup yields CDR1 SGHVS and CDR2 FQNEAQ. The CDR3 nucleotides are TGTGCCAGCAGCTTGGGATGGCAGAACACTGAAGCTTTCTTT. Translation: CASSLGWQNTEAFF.

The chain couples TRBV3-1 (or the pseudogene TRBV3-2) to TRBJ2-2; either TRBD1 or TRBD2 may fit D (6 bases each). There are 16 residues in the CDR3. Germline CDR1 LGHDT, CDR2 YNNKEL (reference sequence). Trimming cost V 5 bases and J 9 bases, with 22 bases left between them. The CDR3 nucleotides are TGTGCCAGCAGCTCCCAGGGGACTTCCCCCGCCCGGGAGCTGTTTTTT. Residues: CASSSQGTSPARELFF.

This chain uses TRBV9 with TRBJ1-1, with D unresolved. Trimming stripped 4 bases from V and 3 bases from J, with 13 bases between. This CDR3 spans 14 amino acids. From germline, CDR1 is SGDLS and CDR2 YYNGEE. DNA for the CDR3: TGTGCCAGCAGCCTGCGACCCGAAGACACTGAAGCTTTCTTT. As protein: CASSLRPEDTEAFF.

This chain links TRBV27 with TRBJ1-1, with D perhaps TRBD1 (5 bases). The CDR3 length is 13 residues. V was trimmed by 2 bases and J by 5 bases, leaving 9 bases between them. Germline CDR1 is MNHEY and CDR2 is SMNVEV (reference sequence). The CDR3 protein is CASSLMGGTEAFF. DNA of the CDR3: TGTGCCAGCAGTTTAATGGGGGGGACTGAAGCTTTCTTT.

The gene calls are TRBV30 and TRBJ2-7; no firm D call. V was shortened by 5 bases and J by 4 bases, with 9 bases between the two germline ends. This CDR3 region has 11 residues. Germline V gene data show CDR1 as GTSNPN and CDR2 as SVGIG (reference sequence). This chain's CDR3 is CAWGNGYEQYF. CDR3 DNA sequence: TGTGCCTGGGGCAACGGGTACGAGCAGTACTTC.

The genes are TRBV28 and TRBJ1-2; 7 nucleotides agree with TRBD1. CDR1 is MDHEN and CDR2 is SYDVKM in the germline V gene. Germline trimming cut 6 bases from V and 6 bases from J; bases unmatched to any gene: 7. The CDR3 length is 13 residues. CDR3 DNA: TGTGCCAGCAGAAAAACAGGGGTAGATGGCTACACCTTC. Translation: CASRKTGVDGYTF.

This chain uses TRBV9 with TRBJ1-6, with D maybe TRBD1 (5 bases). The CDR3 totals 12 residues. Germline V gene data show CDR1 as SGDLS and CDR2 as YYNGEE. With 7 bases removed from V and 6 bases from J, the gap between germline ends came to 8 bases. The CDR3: CASVTGNSPLHF. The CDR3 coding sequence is TGTGCCAGCGTAACAGGTAATTCACCCCTCCACTTT.